A single sample is the source of the 27 T cell receptor beta chains below, sequenced in a study of response to subunit inactivated influenza vaccine. Each CDR3 protein gets one entry after TCRdb re-called the RT-PCR reads with MiXCR. The sample has about 700,000 distinct CDR3 sequences, approximately 15% seen once. This material consisted of PBMCs from blood, taken 14 to 15 days before vaccination. These receptors were taken from a man in his forties or fifties who received an inactivated influenza vaccine.

This clonotype turned up a few times. This rearrangement joins TRBV30 to TRBJ2-7; D is uncertain. Germline lookup yields CDR1 GTSNPN and CDR2 SVGIG (reference sequence). The CDR3 is 18 residues long. V gave up 8 bases and J gave up 7 bases, with 36 bases separating them. The CDR3 bases are TGTGCCCGAGTCCCCCCCTGTTTAAGACCCTACGCAACGGCGGAGCAGTACTTC. It is translated as CARVPPCLRPYATAEQYF.

V and J are TRBV10-3 and TRBJ1-5; D perhaps matches TRBD1 (5 bases). With 5 bases removed from V and 1 base from J, the gap between germline ends came to 18 bases. CDR3 length: 17 residues. Germline CDR1 reads ENHRY; CDR2 reads SYGVKD. Here the CDR3 DNA reads TGTGCCATCAGTTCCTTCGCGGGGGGATCCAGCAATCAGCCCCAGCATTTT. It yields the protein CAISSFAGGSSNQPQHF.

This chain uses TRBV7-6 with TRBJ1-5, with D possibly TRBD1 on 5 matching bases. In germline, CDR1 is SGHVS, CDR2 FNYEAQ. Trimming took 0 bases from V and 1 from J, leaving 16 bases between them. The CDR3 totals 18 residues. CDR3 sequence: CASSLARGDPRSNQPQHF. CDR3 nucleotide sequence: TGTGCCAGCAGCTTAGCGCGGGGGGACCCAAGGAGCAATCAGCCCCAGCATTTT.

This clonotype was counted at least ten times. This sequence joins TRBV18 and TRBJ2-1; D gene unclear. The germline V gene encodes CDR1 KGHSH and CDR2 LQKENI. This CDR3 is 15 amino acids long. Trimming shortened V by 4 bases and J by 0 bases, and 10 bases separated the two germline ends. The CDR3 is CASSLGGDSYNEQFF. In DNA form, the CDR3 reads TGTGCCAGCTCACTCGGTGGGGACTCCTACAATGAGCAGTTCTTC.

This clonotype was detected many times. The chain is built from TRBV6-5 and TRBJ1-2; D uncertain. CDR3 length: 14 residues. Deletions cut 3 bases from V and 4 bases from J, with 12 bases between. Germline CDR1 and CDR2: MNHEY and SVGAGI. DNA for the CDR3: TGTGCCAGCAGTTATTTTGGCTCTGCCTATGGCTACACCTTC. Residues: CASSYFGSAYGYTF.

This clonotype was picked up many times. The chain couples TRBV12-3 or TRBV12-4 to TRBJ2-3; no firm D call. This CDR3 region has 14 residues. The germline V and J ends were trimmed by 7 bases and 1 base, with 12 bases remaining between them. In DNA, the CDR3 is TGTGCCAGCACTCCCGCGACTGGCACAGATACGCAGTATTTT. Translated: CASTPATGTDTQYF.

Worth noting for this clonotype: This may stem from a read error, because a much larger clone lies one nucleotide away. In DNA, the CDR3 is TGCGGCGTTGAAGAGCTGGAGGTGATGGATACGCAGTATTTT. Translation: CGVEELEVMDTQYF. V usage is TRBV29-1 and J usage is TRBJ2-3; possible D gene TRBD2, 5 bases. The CDR3 loop spans 14 amino acids. Looked up from germline, CDR1 is SQVTM and CDR2 is ANQGSEA.

The rearrangement joins TRBV6-1 to TRBJ2-5, with D perhaps TRBD1 (7 bases). Trimming pared 3 bases from V and 5 bases from J, leaving 16 bases between. The CDR3 extends over 15 amino acids. CDR1 MNHNS and CDR2 SASEGT come from the germline V gene. CDR3 region: CASSEGGQRRETQYF. The DNA of the CDR3 is TGTGCCAGCAGTGAGGGGGGACAGCGACGGGAGACCCAGTACTTC.

The rearrangement links TRBV12-3 or TRBV12-4 to TRBJ2-4; D gene uncertain. The CDR3 extends over 16 amino acids. The V end was cut by 4 bases, the J end by 15 bases, with 28 bases between. The CDR3, as DNA: TGTGCCAGCAGTTCGCCGGGCAGGAATCCCCCCTTGGAGCGGTACTTC. This codes for CASSSPGRNPPLERYF.

This clonotype was seen a few times. The rearrangement links TRBV5-1 to TRBJ2-5; 8 nucleotides line up with TRBD2. The CDR3 is 15 amino acids. The V gene end was trimmed by 4 bases and the J gene end by 0 bases; junction bases not matched to a gene: 5. Per germline, CDR1 SGHRS and CDR2 YFSETQ. In nucleotides, the CDR3 is TGCGCCAGCAGCCCCGGCGGGGGGTACCAAGAGACCCAGTACTTC. Residues: CASSPGGGYQETQYF.

This clonotype turned up a few times. The V call is TRBV20-1, the J call TRBJ2-7; weak D call: TRBD2 (5 bases). Trimming stripped 7 bases from V and 3 bases from J, with 13 bases between. The CDR3 totals 12 residues. Germline-derived CDR1 and CDR2 are DFQATT and SNEGSKA (reference sequence). CDR3 nucleotide sequence: TGCAGTGTAAACGGGGAGCTCTACGAGCAGTACTTC. Translation gives CSVNGELYEQYF.

This clonotype was counted a few times. This chain connects TRBV28 to TRBJ2-2, with 7 bases that match TRBD1. The CDR3 extends over 19 amino acids. Germline lookup yields CDR1 MDHEN and CDR2 SYDVKM. Trimming at V came to 6 bases and at J to 3 bases, leaving 19 bases not matched to a gene. CDR3 sequence (DNA): TGTGCCAGCAGCCTTTCGAGACAGGGATGGGGTTCAGACACCGGGGAGCTGTTTTTT. Translation gives CASSLSRQGWGSDTGELFF.

The V call is TRBV7-9, the J call TRBJ1-6, with D maybe TRBD1 (5 bases). V lost 4 bases to trimming and J lost 5 bases, with 12 bases between them. The CDR3 runs to 15 residues. Germline V gives CDR1 SEHNR, CDR2 FQNEAQ (reference sequence). The CDR3 protein is CASSSWGNNNSPLHF. CDR3 coding DNA: TGTGCCAGCAGCTCGTGGGGGAATAATAATTCACCCCTCCACTTT.

The chain joins TRBV7-9 to TRBJ1-6; D gene uncertain. Deletions cut 1 base from V and 6 bases from J, with 10 bases between. Per germline, CDR1 SEHNR and CDR2 FQNEAQ (reference sequence). This CDR3 has 15 residues. The CDR3 is CASSLDGLPNSPLHF. CDR3 sequence (DNA): TGTGCCAGCAGCTTAGATGGACTTCCTAATTCACCCCTCCACTTT.

In its sample, this clonotype was seen a few times. This chain links TRBV27 with TRBJ1-1, with TRBD1 identical over 7 bases. V trimming: 6 bases; J trimming: 5 bases; junction bases outside the gene matches: 9. The CDR3 contains 14 residues. Germline CDR1 MNHEY, CDR2 SMNVEV (reference sequence). The CDR3 nucleotides read TGTGCCAGCAGACAGACAGGGTTTCGGACTGAAGCTTTCTTT. Protein: CASRQTGFRTEAFF.

The sample holds many counts of this clonotype. V is TRBV15 and J is TRBJ2-7, with 11 nucleotides matching TRBD2. Germline CDR1 reads LNHNV; CDR2 reads YYDKDF (reference sequence). Trimming removed 0 bases from V and 4 bases from J; junction bases left unmatched: 8. The CDR3 loop spans 17 amino acids. Written as DNA, the CDR3 is TGTGCCACCAGCAGAGAACTAGCGGGAGAGGTTCCTTACGAGCAGTACTTC. This codes for CATSRELAGEVPYEQYF.

The rearrangement joins TRBV6-2 or TRBV6-3 to TRBJ2-7; 14 nucleotides agree with TRBD2. V shed 8 bases and J 7 bases; nucleotides not matched to a gene: 10. CDR1 MNHEY and CDR2 SVGEGT come from the germline V gene. This CDR3 has 15 residues. The CDR3 region has the DNA TGTGCCAGCTCTCTAACGACTAGCGGGGGGGGGGAGCAGTACTTC. Translated: CASSLTTSGGGEQYF.

This clonotype was counted between two and nine times. This rearrangement joins TRBV20-1 to TRBJ2-5; D tentatively fits TRBD1 or TRBD2 (5 bases each). The CDR3 runs 14 residues. Per the germline V gene, CDR1 is DFQATT and CDR2 is SNEGSKA (reference sequence). Trimming shortened V by 6 bases and J by 2 bases, and 16 bases separated the two germline ends. CDR3 region: CSAPGTVLQETQYF. CDR3 DNA sequence: TGCAGTGCGCCCGGGACGGTGCTACAAGAGACCCAGTACTTC.

The chain links TRBV10-3 to TRBJ2-2; 8 bases agree with TRBD1. CDR1 ENHRY and CDR2 SYGVKD come from the germline V gene. The J segment lost 5 bases and the V segment lost 6 bases, leaving 11 bases of the junction unmatched. This CDR3 comprises 16 residues. CDR3 sequence (DNA): TGTGCCATCAGGGACTCCGGGACAGGTGGGACCGGGGAGCTGTTTTTT. Translated: CAIRDSGTGGTGELFF.

Here the CDR3 DNA reads TGTGCCAGCAGCCAAGATCTTAGCGGGAGGCTAGGTGAGCAGTTCTTC. Its protein product is CASSQDLSGRLGEQFF. V and J are TRBV14 and TRBJ2-1, with TRBD2 identical over 10 bases. J gave up 9 bases and V 0 bases, and 8 bases lay outside the gene matches. The CDR3 is made up of 16 amino acids. Germline CDR1 and CDR2: SGHDN and FVKESK.

This clonotype was seen at least ten times. The rearrangement links TRBV20-1 to TRBJ1-1; D not resolved. The CDR3 extends over 13 amino acids. The germline V gene has CDR1 DFQATT and CDR2 SNEGSKA (reference sequence). V lost 3 bases to trimming and J lost 0 bases, with 8 bases between them. In DNA form, the CDR3 reads TGCAGTGCTAGTTGGTTTATGAACACTGAAGCTTTCTTT. It codes for CSASWFMNTEAFF.

This clonotype came up a few times. The rearrangement links TRBV28 to TRBJ2-5, with TRBD2 matching over 12 bases. Losses at the gene ends were 2 bases for V and 1 base for J; bases not matched to a gene: 5. This CDR3 has 17 residues. Germline lookup yields CDR1 MDHEN and CDR2 SYDVKM. The CDR3 here is CASSLGLAGTLQETQYF. The CDR3 DNA reads TGTGCCAGCAGTTTAGGACTAGCGGGAACCCTCCAAGAGACCCAGTACTTC.

J is TRBJ2-2 and V is TRBV6-1; D uncertain. Looked up from germline, CDR1 is MNHNS and CDR2 is SASEGT. This CDR3 comprises 14 residues. Trimming removed 8 bases from V and 5 bases from J, with 15 bases in between. CDR3 coding DNA: TGTGCCAGCGGTCGTGGAGTAGAGACCGGGGAGCTGTTTTTT. Translated: CASGRGVETGELFF.

This clonotype showed up just a few times. The CDR3: CASSQEVQGSEQYF. CDR3 bases: TGTGCCAGCAGCCAAGAGGTACAGGGGAGCGAGCAGTACTTC. This chain connects TRBV14 to TRBJ2-7, with 7 bases aligning to TRBD1. After removal of 0 bases from V and 6 bases from J, the junction contained 5 bases not matched to a gene. CDR1 is SGHDN, CDR2 FVKESK, per germline. The CDR3 is 14 residues long.

This chain connects TRBV20-1 to TRBJ2-7; D unclear. Trimming pared 6 bases from V and 1 base from J, leaving 13 bases between. CDR3 length equals 13 residues. Germline CDR1 DFQATT, CDR2 SNEGSKA (reference sequence). The CDR3 sequence: CSATPVTSYEQYF. The CDR3 DNA reads as TGCAGTGCGACCCCGGTTACTTCCTACGAGCAGTACTTC.

The CDR3, as DNA: TGCAGTGCTAGATCCGGACTAGCGCTACAAGAGACCCAGTACTTC. Protein sequence: CSARSGLALQETQYF. The chain has TRBV20-1 and TRBJ2-5; 9 bases agree with TRBD2. Losses at the gene ends were 2 bases for V and 2 bases for J; bases not matched to a gene: 6. The germline V gene has CDR1 DFQATT and CDR2 SNEGSKA (reference sequence). The CDR3 length is 15 residues.

This clonotype was picked up many times. The chain employs TRBV4-3 and TRBJ1-2, with TRBD1 identical over 9 bases. The CDR3 is made up of 19 amino acids. The V segment lost 1 base and the J segment 2 bases; nucleotides outside the gene matches: 14. Germline-derived CDR1 and CDR2 are LGHNA and YSLEER. The CDR3: CASSQGGPWDREKNYGYTF. The DNA of the CDR3 is TGCGCCAGCAGCCAAGGCGGACCCTGGGACAGGGAGAAGAACTATGGCTACACCTTC.